This is a list of T cell receptor beta chains from one sample in a study of cytomegalovirus exposure and HLA in healthy donors. Profiled with immunoSEQ multiplex PCR; TCRdb holds only in-frame clones, not every one. Counted here are about 160,000 clones, less than 90% occurring once; the ten biggest clones make up roughly 6.2%. Specimen: PBMCs. The receptors shown here come from a male donor in good health and CMV-seropositive. Each CDR3 is given without its conserved first and last residue.

v_gene	j_gene	CDR3aa
TRBV29-1	TRBJ2-7	SVDLAGPSPPYEQY
TRBV6-1	TRBJ1-1	ASSVTVNTEAF
TRBV4-1	TRBJ1-2	ASSQPAQGMKWGYT
TRBV14	TRBJ2-5	ASSQDFSHPKETQY
TRBV28	TRBJ1-6	ASTPLGGAGVYNSPLH
TRBV30	TRBJ2-7	AWTLGSYEQY
TRBV2	TRBJ2-5	ASSDRGRGETQY
TRBV7-9	TRBJ1-4	ASSPSRAEKLF
TRBV11-2	TRBJ2-7	ASSLEGASYEQY
TRBV25-1	TRBJ2-1	ASSGQGSYSNEQF
TRBV15	TRBJ2-3	ATSRGARDTDTQY
TRBV25-1	TRBJ1-2	ASSNRDSNYGYT
TRBV4-3	TRBJ2-5	ASSRNQGVGLETQY
TRBV27	TRBJ2-7	ASQFSGTQDYEQY
TRBV30	TRBJ1-5	AWGLGGNQPQH
TRBV9	TRBJ2-2	ASSVGPGGAPGELF
TRBV6-5	TRBJ1-1	ASSYGGEAF
TRBV9	TRBJ1-4	ASSVGVAGINEKLF
TRBV9	TRBJ2-1	ASSRSGSDINEQF
TRBV27	TRBJ2-5	ASSLQGGRMETQY
TRBV29-1	TRBJ2-3	SVDATWSTDTQY
TRBV27	TRBJ1-2	ASGQDNYGYT
TRBV5-1	TRBJ2-5	ASSLVGGGETQY
TRBV29-1	TRBJ2-6	SVEERSRGLSGANVLT